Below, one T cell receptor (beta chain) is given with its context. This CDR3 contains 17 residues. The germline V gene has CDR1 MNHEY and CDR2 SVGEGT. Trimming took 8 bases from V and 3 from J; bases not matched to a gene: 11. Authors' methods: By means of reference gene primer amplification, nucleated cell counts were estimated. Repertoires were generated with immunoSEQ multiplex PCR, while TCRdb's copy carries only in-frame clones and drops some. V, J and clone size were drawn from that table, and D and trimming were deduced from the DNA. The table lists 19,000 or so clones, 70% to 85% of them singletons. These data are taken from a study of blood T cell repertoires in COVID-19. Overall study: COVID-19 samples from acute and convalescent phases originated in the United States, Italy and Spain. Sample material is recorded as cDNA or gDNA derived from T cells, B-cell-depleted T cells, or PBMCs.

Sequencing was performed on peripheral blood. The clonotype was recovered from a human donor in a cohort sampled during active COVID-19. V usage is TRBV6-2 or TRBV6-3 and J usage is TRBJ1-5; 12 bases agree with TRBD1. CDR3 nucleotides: TGTGCCAGCCGCCCGGGACAGGGGGCGCGGGACAATCAGCCCCAGCATTTT. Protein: CASRPGQGARDNQPQHF.